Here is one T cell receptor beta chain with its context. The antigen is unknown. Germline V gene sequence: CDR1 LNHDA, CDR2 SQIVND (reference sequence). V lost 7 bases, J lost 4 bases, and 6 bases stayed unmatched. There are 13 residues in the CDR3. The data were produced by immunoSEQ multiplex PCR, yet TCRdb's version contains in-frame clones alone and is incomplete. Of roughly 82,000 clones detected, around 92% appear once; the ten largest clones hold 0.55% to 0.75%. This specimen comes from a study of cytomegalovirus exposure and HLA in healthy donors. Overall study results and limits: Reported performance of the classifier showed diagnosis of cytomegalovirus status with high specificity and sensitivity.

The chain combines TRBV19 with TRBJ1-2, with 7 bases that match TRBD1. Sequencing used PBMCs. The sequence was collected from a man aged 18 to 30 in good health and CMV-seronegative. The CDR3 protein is CASTRDSIYGYTF. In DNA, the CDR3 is TGTGCCAGTACCCGGGACAGTATCTATGGCTACACCTTC.